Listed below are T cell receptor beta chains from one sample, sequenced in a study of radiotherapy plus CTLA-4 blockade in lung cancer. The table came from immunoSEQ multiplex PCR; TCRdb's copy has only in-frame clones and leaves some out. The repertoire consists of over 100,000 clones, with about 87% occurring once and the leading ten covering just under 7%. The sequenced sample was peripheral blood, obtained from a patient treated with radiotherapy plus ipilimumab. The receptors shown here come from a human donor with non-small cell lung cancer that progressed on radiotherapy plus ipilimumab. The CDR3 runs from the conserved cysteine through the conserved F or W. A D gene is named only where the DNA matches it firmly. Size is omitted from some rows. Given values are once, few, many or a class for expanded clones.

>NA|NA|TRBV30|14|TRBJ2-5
TGTGCCTGGAGCATAGGGACCCCAACGGAGACCCAGTACTTC
CAWSIGTPTETQYF
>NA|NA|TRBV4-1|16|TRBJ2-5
TGCGCCAGCAGCCAAGTAGGTGGACGGCGGATCTTGGCCCAGTACTTC
CASSQVGGRRILAQYF
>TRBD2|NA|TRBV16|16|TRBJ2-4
TGTGCCAGCAGCTGGGGACTAGCGGGAGCGGGCGGCATTCAGTACTTC
CASSWGLAGAGGIQYF
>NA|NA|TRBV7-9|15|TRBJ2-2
TGTGCCAGCAGCTCTAGGACAGTGTACACCGGGGAGCTGTTTTTT
CASSSRTVYTGELFF
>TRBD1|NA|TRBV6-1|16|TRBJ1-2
TGTGCCAGCAGTGGAAGCAGGGGGCTCCCCATCTATGGCTACACCTTC
CASSGSRGLPIYGYTF
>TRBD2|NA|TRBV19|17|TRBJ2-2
TGTGCCAGTAGTCCCGGACTAGCGGGCACAAACACCGGGGAGCTGTTTTTT
CASSPGLAGTNTGELFF
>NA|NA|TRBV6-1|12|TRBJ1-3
TGTGCCAGCAGTGCGGCTGGAAACACCATATATTTT
CASSAAGNTIYF
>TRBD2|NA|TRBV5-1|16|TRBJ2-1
TGCGCCAGCAGCAGGACTAGCGTAAGCTCCTACAATGAGCAGTTCTTC
CASSRTSVSSYNEQFF
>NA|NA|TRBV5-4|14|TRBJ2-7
TGTGCCAGCAGCTTGGAGGCTAGCGCCTACGAGCAGTACTTC
CASSLEASAYEQYF
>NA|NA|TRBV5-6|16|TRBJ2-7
TGTGCCAGCAGCTTGGCCAGGCTAGCTCCCACCTACGAGCAGTACTTC
CASSLARLAPTYEQYF
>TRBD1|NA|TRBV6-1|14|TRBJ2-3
TGTGCCAGCAGCCCCGTAAGTGACAGGGGGGCGCAGTATTTT
CASSPVSDRGAQYF
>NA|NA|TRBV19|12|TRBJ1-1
TGTGCCAGTACCCAAGGGGGGGCTGAAGCTTTCTTT
CASTQGGAEAFF
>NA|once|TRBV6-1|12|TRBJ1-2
TGTGCCAGCAGTGAAGTGGGTTATGGCTACACCTTC
CASSEVGYGYTF
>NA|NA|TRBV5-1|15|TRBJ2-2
TGCGCCAGCAGCCCATTATGGGATGGGGCCGGGGAGCTGTTTTTT
CASSPLWDGAGELFF
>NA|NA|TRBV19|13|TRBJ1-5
TGTGCCAGTAGTAAGGGTCGGGATCAGCCCCAGCATTTT
CASSKGRDQPQHF
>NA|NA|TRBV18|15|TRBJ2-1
TGTGCCAGCTCACCACGGACAGTGGGGTTCATGGAGCAGTTCTTC
CASSPRTVGFMEQFF